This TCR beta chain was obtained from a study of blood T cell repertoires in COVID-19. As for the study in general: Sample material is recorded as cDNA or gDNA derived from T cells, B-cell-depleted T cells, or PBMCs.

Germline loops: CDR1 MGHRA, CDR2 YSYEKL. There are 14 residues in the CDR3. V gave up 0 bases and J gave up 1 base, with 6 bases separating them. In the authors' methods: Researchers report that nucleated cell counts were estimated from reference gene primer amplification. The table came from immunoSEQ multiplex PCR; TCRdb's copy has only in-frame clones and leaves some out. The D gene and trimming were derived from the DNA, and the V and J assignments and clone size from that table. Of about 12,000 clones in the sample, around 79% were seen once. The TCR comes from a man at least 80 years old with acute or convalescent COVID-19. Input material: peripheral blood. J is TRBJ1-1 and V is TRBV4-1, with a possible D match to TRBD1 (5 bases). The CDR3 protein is CASSQDQGNTEAFF. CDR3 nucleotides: TGCGCCAGCAGCCAAGATCAGGGGAACACTGAAGCTTTCTTT.